The rows below give T cell receptor beta chains drawn from one sample of a study of shared clonotypes between healthy human individuals. Generated by immunoSEQ multiplex PCR, the TCRdb table keeps only in-frame clones and is missing some. The sample gives roughly 500,000 clones, more than 65% of which show up once; over 9.5% is in the top ten. The sample was PBMCs. The receptors come from a woman aged 35 to 49 in good health. Some clones in this sample may be carry-over from other donors' samples. CDR3s include the opening cysteine and the closing phenylalanine or tryptophan. D genes are given only for firm matches. Clone size is given for some rows only: seen once, a few or many times, or a class if the clone is expanded.

abundance: once; v_gene: TRBV28; d_gene: -; j_gene: TRBJ2-7; CDR3aa: CATHGGGVPSYEQYF; CDR3nt: TGTGCCACCCATGGGGGAGGCGTGCCCTCCTACGAGCAGTACTTC
abundance: -; v_gene: TRBV5-1; d_gene: -; j_gene: TRBJ1-1; CDR3aa: CASSWDGTEAFF; CDR3nt: TGCGCCAGCAGCTGGGACGGCACTGAAGCTTTCTTT
abundance: -; v_gene: TRBV2; d_gene: -; j_gene: TRBJ1-1; CDR3aa: CASSVLQRNTEAFF; CDR3nt: TGTGCCAGCAGTGTCCTCCAGAGGAACACTGAAGCTTTCTTT
abundance: -; v_gene: TRBV2; d_gene: -; j_gene: TRBJ2-5; CDR3aa: CASSVGGRETQYF; CDR3nt: TGTGCCAGCAGTGTTGGGGGCAGAGAGACCCAGTACTTC
abundance: -; v_gene: TRBV11-3; d_gene: TRBD2; j_gene: TRBJ2-1; CDR3aa: CASSPGTSFGEQFF; CDR3nt: TGTGCCAGCAGCCCCGGGACTAGCTTTGGTGAGCAGTTCTTC
abundance: once; v_gene: TRBV27; d_gene: -; j_gene: TRBJ2-1; CDR3aa: CASSTTRYNEQFF; CDR3nt: TGTGCCAGCAGTACCACAAGATACAATGAGCAGTTCTTC
abundance: -; v_gene: TRBV7-9; d_gene: TRBD2; j_gene: TRBJ2-7; CDR3aa: CASSPSGYSYEQYF; CDR3nt: TGTGCCAGCAGCCCTAGCGGGTACTCCTACGAGCAGTACTTC
abundance: -; v_gene: TRBV21-1; d_gene: -; j_gene: TRBJ1-5; CDR3aa: CASSKEPYRVRGNQPQHF; CDR3nt: TGTGCCAGCAGCAAAGAGCCTTACAGGGTGAGGGGCAATCAGCCCCAGCATTTT
abundance: -; v_gene: TRBV29-1; d_gene: -; j_gene: TRBJ2-3; CDR3aa: CSVEPRTDTQYF; CDR3nt: TGCAGCGTTGAACCCAGGACGGATACGCAGTATTTT
abundance: -; v_gene: TRBV5-5; d_gene: -; j_gene: TRBJ1-1; CDR3aa: CASSLRTGTNTEAFF; CDR3nt: TGTGCCAGCAGCTTGAGAACAGGCACGAACACTGAAGCTTTCTTT
abundance: -; v_gene: TRBV7-2; d_gene: TRBD2; j_gene: TRBJ2-3; CDR3aa: CASSVRLAGVSDTQYF; CDR3nt: TGTGCCAGCAGCGTCCGACTAGCGGGAGTTTCGGATACGCAGTATTTT
abundance: -; v_gene: TRBV7-3; d_gene: -; j_gene: TRBJ2-3; CDR3aa: CASSWGLPDTQYF; CDR3nt: TGTGCCAGCAGCTGGGGACTGCCAGATACGCAGTATTTT
abundance: -; v_gene: TRBV7-9; d_gene: -; j_gene: TRBJ2-1; CDR3aa: CASSSGAYNEQFF; CDR3nt: TGTGCCAGCAGTTCAGGAGCCTACAATGAGCAGTTCTTC
abundance: -; v_gene: TRBV28; d_gene: -; j_gene: TRBJ2-5; CDR3aa: CASSFGLGTQYF; CDR3nt: TGTGCCAGCAGTTTTGGCTTGGGGACCCAGTACTTC
abundance: -; v_gene: TRBV4-1; d_gene: -; j_gene: TRBJ2-5; CDR3aa: CASSQTPRSQETQYF; CDR3nt: TGCGCCAGCAGCCAAACTCCCCGGAGCCAAGAGACCCAGTACTTC
abundance: -; v_gene: TRBV19; d_gene: -; j_gene: TRBJ1-5; CDR3aa: CASSGSNQPQHF; CDR3nt: TGTGCCAGTAGTGGCAGCAACCAGCCCCAGCATTTT
abundance: -; v_gene: TRBV30; d_gene: -; j_gene: TRBJ1-2; CDR3aa: CARTSRTAGYGYTF; CDR3nt: TGTGCACGCACTTCAAGGACAGCAGGATATGGCTACACCTTC
abundance: -; v_gene: TRBV30; d_gene: -; j_gene: TRBJ1-1; CDR3aa: CAWGPFCLGGLGNTEAFF; CDR3nt: TGTGCCTGGGGTCCCTTCTGCTTGGGTGGGTTAGGGAACACTGAAGCTTTCTTT
abundance: -; v_gene: TRBV7-9; d_gene: -; j_gene: TRBJ1-2; CDR3aa: CASSPFGSGQPTGYTF; CDR3nt: TGTGCCAGCAGCCCCTTTGGGTCGGGGCAACCCACCGGCTACACCTTC
abundance: -; v_gene: TRBV7-9; d_gene: TRBD1; j_gene: TRBJ1-2; CDR3aa: CASSPQGAYGYTF; CDR3nt: TGTGCCAGCAGCCCACAGGGGGCGTATGGCTACACCTTC
abundance: -; v_gene: TRBV7-2; d_gene: -; j_gene: TRBJ1-2; CDR3aa: CASSLGGPYGYTF; CDR3nt: TGTGCCAGCAGCTTAGGTGGGCCCTATGGCTACACCTTC
abundance: -; v_gene: TRBV2; d_gene: -; j_gene: TRBJ1-1; CDR3aa: CASREDSPGRAFF; CDR3nt: TGTGCCAGCAGGGAGGACAGCCCCGGCCGGGCTTTCTTT
abundance: -; v_gene: TRBV15; d_gene: -; j_gene: TRBJ2-3; CDR3aa: CATSRVGLNTDTQYF; CDR3nt: TGTGCCACCAGCAGAGTGGGACTTAACACAGATACGCAGTATTTT
abundance: -; v_gene: TRBV5-1; d_gene: -; j_gene: TRBJ1-1; CDR3aa: CASSSSGLNTEAFF; CDR3nt: TGCGCCAGCAGCTCATCGGGACTGAACACTGAAGCTTTCTTT
abundance: -; v_gene: TRBV18; d_gene: -; j_gene: TRBJ2-7; CDR3aa: CASSARLEDEQYF; CDR3nt: TGTGCCAGCTCAGCCAGACTGGAGGACGAGCAGTACTTC
abundance: -; v_gene: TRBV30; d_gene: -; j_gene: TRBJ2-3; CDR3aa: CAWTPGELTSTDTQYF; CDR3nt: TGTGCCTGGACCCCCGGGGAGCTCACTAGCACAGATACGCAGTATTTT
abundance: -; v_gene: TRBV6-4; d_gene: TRBD2; j_gene: TRBJ2-1; CDR3aa: CASSGASGRPEEQFF; CDR3nt: TGTGCCAGCAGTGGGGCTAGCGGCAGACCGGAGGAGCAGTTCTTC
abundance: -; v_gene: TRBV18; d_gene: -; j_gene: TRBJ2-7; CDR3aa: CASSPPGRGPYEQYF; CDR3nt: TGTGCCAGCTCACCACCGGGCAGGGGTCCCTACGAGCAGTACTTC
abundance: -; v_gene: TRBV28; d_gene: -; j_gene: TRBJ1-5; CDR3aa: CASSSRRRDRNSNQPQHF; CDR3nt: TGTGCCAGCAGTTCCCGTAGACGTGACAGGAATAGCAATCAGCCCCAGCATTTT
abundance: -; v_gene: TRBV5-1; d_gene: TRBD2; j_gene: TRBJ2-2; CDR3aa: CASRYSGGANTGELFF; CDR3nt: TGCGCCAGCAGATATAGCGGGGGCGCGAACACCGGGGAGCTGTTTTTT
abundance: once; v_gene: TRBV28; d_gene: -; j_gene: TRBJ1-2; CDR3aa: CASSLTGWPDDYGYTF; CDR3nt: TGTGCCAGCAGTTTAACGGGGTGGCCGGATGACTATGGCTACACCTTC
abundance: -; v_gene: TRBV18; d_gene: TRBD2; j_gene: TRBJ2-7; CDR3aa: CASSPWTSGKYEQYF; CDR3nt: TGTGCCAGCTCACCCTGGACTAGCGGGAAATACGAGCAGTACTTC
abundance: many; v_gene: TRBV27; d_gene: TRBD2; j_gene: TRBJ2-7; CDR3aa: CASILGSGSSYEQYF; CDR3nt: TGTGCCAGCATATTGGGTAGCGGGAGCTCCTACGAGCAGTACTTC
abundance: -; v_gene: TRBV10-3; d_gene: TRBD2; j_gene: TRBJ2-5; CDR3aa: CAISRTSGETQETQYF; CDR3nt: TGTGCCATCAGTAGGACTAGCGGAGAAACTCAAGAGACCCAGTACTTC
abundance: -; v_gene: TRBV30; d_gene: -; j_gene: TRBJ1-5; CDR3aa: CAWSSDGNQPQHF; CDR3nt: TGTGCCTGGAGTTCTGACGGCAATCAGCCCCAGCATTTT
abundance: -; v_gene: TRBV5-4; d_gene: -; j_gene: TRBJ2-7; CDR3aa: CASSQTGTPGYEQYF; CDR3nt: TGTGCCAGCAGCCAAACCGGGACTCCGGGCTACGAGCAGTACTTC
abundance: -; v_gene: TRBV11-2; d_gene: -; j_gene: TRBJ2-2; CDR3aa: CASSTGRHTGELFF; CDR3nt: TGTGCCAGCAGCACCGGACGGCACACCGGGGAGCTGTTTTTT
abundance: -; v_gene: TRBV6-1; d_gene: TRBD2; j_gene: TRBJ2-3; CDR3aa: CASTERELDTQYF; CDR3nt: TGTGCCAGCACAGAGCGGGAGCTTGATACGCAGTATTTT
abundance: few; v_gene: TRBV28; d_gene: TRBD2; j_gene: TRBJ2-5; CDR3aa: CASSLRGARETQYF; CDR3nt: TGTGCCAGCAGTTTGCGGGGGGCCCGGGAGACCCAGTACTTC
abundance: once; v_gene: TRBV6-1; d_gene: -; j_gene: TRBJ2-2; CDR3aa: CASSERRGTGELFF; CDR3nt: TGTGCCAGCAGTGAAAGAAGGGGAACCGGGGAGCTGTTTTTT
abundance: few; v_gene: TRBV6-1; d_gene: -; j_gene: TRBJ1-2; CDR3aa: CASSENRVIGGYTF; CDR3nt: TGTGCCAGCAGTGAAAACAGGGTTATTGGTGGCTACACCTTC
abundance: many; v_gene: TRBV7-9; d_gene: TRBD2; j_gene: TRBJ2-1; CDR3aa: CASSFSGTLGEQFF; CDR3nt: TGTGCCAGCAGCTTTAGCGGGACCCTCGGTGAGCAGTTCTTC
abundance: many; v_gene: TRBV5-1; d_gene: TRBD2; j_gene: TRBJ2-1; CDR3aa: CASSLEAGPYNEQFF; CDR3nt: TGCGCCAGCAGCTTGGAAGCGGGACCATACAATGAGCAGTTCTTC
abundance: -; v_gene: TRBV12-5; d_gene: TRBD2; j_gene: TRBJ2-1; CDR3aa: CASGLISGRNVNEQFF; CDR3nt: TGTGCTAGTGGTTTGATAAGCGGGAGGAACGTTAATGAGCAGTTCTTC
abundance: -; v_gene: TRBV6-5; d_gene: -; j_gene: TRBJ1-1; CDR3aa: CASSSTRNTEAFF; CDR3nt: TGTGCCAGCAGCTCAACACGGAACACTGAAGCTTTCTTT
abundance: -; v_gene: TRBV10-3; d_gene: -; j_gene: TRBJ1-2; CDR3aa: CAISEAGRHGGYTF; CDR3nt: TGTGCCATCAGTGAGGCAGGCAGGCACGGTGGCTACACCTTC
abundance: -; v_gene: TRBV7-2; d_gene: TRBD2; j_gene: TRBJ2-1; CDR3aa: CASSLGASGSYNEQFF; CDR3nt: TGTGCCAGCAGCTTAGGGGCTAGCGGGAGCTACAATGAGCAGTTCTTC
abundance: -; v_gene: TRBV4-1; d_gene: TRBD1; j_gene: TRBJ1-2; CDR3aa: CASSQPSSDRDTGYTF; CDR3nt: TGCGCCAGCAGCCAACCGTCATCCGACAGGGATACTGGCTACACCTTC
abundance: -; v_gene: TRBV7-2; d_gene: -; j_gene: TRBJ1-1; CDR3aa: CASSLEEGGTEAFF; CDR3nt: TGTGCCAGCAGCTTAGAAGAAGGAGGGACTGAAGCTTTCTTT
abundance: -; v_gene: TRBV6-1; d_gene: -; j_gene: TRBJ1-5; CDR3aa: CASNEGAEYQPQHF; CDR3nt: TGTGCCAGCAATGAAGGCGCAGAGTATCAGCCCCAGCATTTT
abundance: -; v_gene: TRBV25-1; d_gene: -; j_gene: TRBJ2-6; CDR3aa: CASSDKSWILSGANVLTF; CDR3nt: TGTGCCAGCAGTGATAAATCTTGGATCCTCTCTGGGGCCAACGTCCTGACTTTC
abundance: -; v_gene: TRBV29-1; d_gene: TRBD2; j_gene: TRBJ2-1; CDR3aa: CSGLAGNEQFF; CDR3nt: TGCAGCGGACTAGCGGGGAATGAGCAGTTCTTC
abundance: -; v_gene: TRBV2; d_gene: -; j_gene: TRBJ2-4; CDR3aa: CASSVQGLAKNIQYF; CDR3nt: TGTGCCAGCAGTGTTCAGGGACTAGCCAAAAACATTCAGTACTTC